A selection of T cell receptor beta chains follows, all from one sample in a study of PD-L1 blockade in urothelial cancer. Method: immunoSEQ multiplex PCR; TCRdb's copy keeps in-frame clones and lacks some. The sample lists 100,000 to 150,000 clones; approximately 88% were seen once. Sequences were derived from PBMCs, sampled around atezolizumab (anti-PD-L1) treatment. The receptor source for this set is a man between 45 and 60 years old with urothelial cancer. Each CDR3 is given with its conserved first and last residue. Each record gives: J gene, clone size, D gene, V gene, CDR3 DNA, CDR3 protein. A D gene is named only where the DNA matches it firmly. Clone size is given for some rows only: seen once, a few or many times, or a class if the clone is expanded.

>TRBJ2-7|NA|NA|TRBV5-8
TGTGCCAGCAGCTTGTGGGGCACAGGGTCCTACGAGCAGTACTTC
CASSLWGTGSYEQYF
>TRBJ2-3|NA|TRBD2|TRBV11-1
TGTGCCAGCAGCTTAGGGGGACTAGCGGGAGGAGGGACAGATACGCAGTATTTT
CASSLGGLAGGGTDTQYF
>TRBJ1-1|NA|NA|TRBV19
TGTGCCAGTTCGGCGGGTAAGAACACTGAAGCTTTCTTT
CASSAGKNTEAFF
>TRBJ2-7|once|NA|TRBV6-5
TGTGCCAGCACGAAGGATCAGGGGCTCTACGAGCAGTACTTC
CASTKDQGLYEQYF
>TRBJ2-7|NA|NA|TRBV5-6
TGTGCCAGCAGCTCTCGGCGGTCCTACGAGCAGTACTTC
CASSSRRSYEQYF
>TRBJ2-2|NA|TRBD2|TRBV13
TGTGCCAGCAGCGAAAGACGGGGTAGCGGGAGTTTGAACACCGGGGAGCTGTTTTTT
CASSERRGSGSLNTGELFF
>TRBJ2-3|once|NA|TRBV9
TGTGCCAGCAGCGACCCTATTTCAGGTACAGATACGCAGTATTTT
CASSDPISGTDTQYF
>TRBJ1-1|NA|NA|TRBV6-5
TGTGCCAGCAGTCGGGGGACGGGGGTTAGCACTGAAGCTTTCTTT
CASSRGTGVSTEAFF
>TRBJ2-7|NA|TRBD2|TRBV4-1
TGCGCCAGCAGCCAAGGTCTTAGCGGGAGATTCAACGAGCAGTACTTC
CASSQGLSGRFNEQYF
>TRBJ1-1|NA|NA|TRBV7-9
TGTGCCAGCAGCCCAACAGGGAACACTGAAGCTTTCTTT
CASSPTGNTEAFF
>TRBJ1-1|NA|NA|TRBV30
TGTGCCTGGAGTGTAGGTCGGGTTGATGAGACTGAAGCTTTCTTT
CAWSVGRVDETEAFF
>TRBJ1-5|NA|TRBD1|TRBV19
TGTGCCAGTAGGGAGACAGGGAGATGGCAGCCCCAGCATTTT
CASRETGRWQPQHF
>TRBJ1-1|NA|NA|TRBV6-6
TGTGCCAGCAGTCCGATTCCCCAGGGAGCTTTCTTT
CASSPIPQGAFF
>TRBJ2-2|NA|TRBD1|TRBV19
TGTGCCAGTGTACGACAGGGCACCGGGGAGCTGTTTTTT
CASVRQGTGELFF
>TRBJ1-4|NA|TRBD1|TRBV18
TGTGCCAGCTCACGGCGACAGGGACTTACAACTAATGAAAAACTGTTTTTT
CASSRRQGLTTNEKLFF
>TRBJ2-4|NA|NA|TRBV28
TGTGCCAGCAGGCAGGAGCGGAAGTTACTAGCCAAAAACATTCAGTACTTC
CASRQERKLLAKNIQYF
>TRBJ2-5|NA|TRBD2|TRBV6-1
TGTGCCAGCAGTGATTCGGGATTTTATAGCGGGAGCGGAGAGACCCAGTACTTC
CASSDSGFYSGSGETQYF
>TRBJ2-1|NA|NA|TRBV19
TGTGCCAGTAGTTCACTGACTATCAATGAGCAGTTCTTC
CASSSLTINEQFF
>TRBJ1-6|NA|TRBD1|TRBV11-2
TGTGCCAGCAGCTTGCTCGACAGGGGAGGATCACCCCTCCACTTT
CASSLLDRGGSPLHF
>TRBJ2-1|NA|NA|TRBV10-1
TGCGCCAGCAGTGAGAGGCCTAGAGGTGAGCAGTTCTTC
CASSERPRGEQFF
>TRBJ2-1|NA|TRBD2|TRBV9
TGTGCCAGCAGCGTAGTTGGGGGGGGTGGGCAGTTCTTC
CASSVVGGGGQFF
>TRBJ2-1|NA|NA|TRBV14
TGTGCCAGCAGCAAAAAGCTTACTCCGCCTAATGAGCAGTTCTTC
CASSKKLTPPNEQFF
>TRBJ1-2|NA|TRBD1|TRBV28
TGTGCCAGCAGAGACAGGGCCAGCGGGGGCTACACCTTC
CASRDRASGGYTF
>TRBJ2-5|NA|NA|TRBV5-1
TGCGCCAGCAGCCCCAATCGAGGCCGGGAGACCCAGTACTTC
CASSPNRGRETQYF
>TRBJ2-1|NA|TRBD2|TRBV4-1
TGCGCCACCACTCTAGCGGGCAGGATGGCAAGCTCCTACAATGAGCAGTTCTTC
CATTLAGRMASSYNEQFF
>TRBJ1-5|NA|NA|TRBV2
TGTGCCAGCGCGGTGGACAGCTTCAATCAGCCCCAGCATTTT
CASAVDSFNQPQHF
>TRBJ2-1|few|TRBD1|TRBV7-3
TGTGCCAGCAGCTTAAGTGTCTCAGGGGGTCAGTTCTTC
CASSLSVSGGQFF
>TRBJ2-5|NA|TRBD1|TRBV6-6
TGTGCCAGCAGTTATGTGACAGGGGGCAGGCCGGAGACCCAGTACTTC
CASSYVTGGRPETQYF
>TRBJ2-7|NA|TRBD2|TRBV5-1
TGCGCCAGCAGCTTGGAGCTAGCGGGAGCGGTCGAGCAGTACTTC
CASSLELAGAVEQYF
>TRBJ2-3|NA|NA|TRBV27
TGTGCCAGCAGGCCCCTCGGTCGCACAGATACGCAGTATTTT
CASRPLGRTDTQYF
>TRBJ1-2|NA|TRBD1|TRBV18
TGTGCCAGCTCACCACCGGGACAGACTACGAACCGCTATGGCTACACCTTC
CASSPPGQTTNRYGYTF
>TRBJ1-4|NA|NA|TRBV7-9
TGTGCCAGCAGCTTAATTGTTGGGCGGGCGACTAATGAAAAACTGTTTTTT
CASSLIVGRATNEKLFF
>TRBJ2-7|NA|TRBD2|TRBV5-1
TGCGCCAGCAGCTTGGCCGGGACTAGCTTCTACGAGCAGTACTTC
CASSLAGTSFYEQYF
>TRBJ1-6|NA|NA|TRBV5-4
TGTGCCAGCAGCGAGGACGGGGGGAGCTCCTATAATTCACCCCTCCACTTT
CASSEDGGSSYNSPLHF
>TRBJ2-7|few|TRBD2|TRBV28
TGTGCCAGCGGCGGGAGCTCCTACGAGCAGTACTTC
CASGGSSYEQYF
>TRBJ1-1|NA|NA|TRBV10-3
TGTGCCATCAGTGGTCGGGGGGCCCTCACTGAAGCTTTCTTT
CAISGRGALTEAFF
>TRBJ1-1|few|NA|TRBV13
TGTGCCAGCAGCCCCGGTGGGAGGTCCCTCATGAACACTGAAGCTTTCTTT
CASSPGGRSLMNTEAFF
>TRBJ2-5|NA|TRBD2|TRBV11-2
TGTGCCAGCAGCAGGGGTAGCGGGAGTGGAGAGACCCAGTACTTC
CASSRGSGSGETQYF
>TRBJ2-2|NA|TRBD1|TRBV2
TGTGCCAGCAGGGGACAGGTTTACACCGGGGAGCTGTTTTTT
CASRGQVYTGELFF
>TRBJ1-5|NA|TRBD1|TRBV19
TGTGCCAGTAGTCCCCGGGACAGGGGGCCTCAGCCCCAGCATTTT
CASSPRDRGPQPQHF
>TRBJ1-2|NA|NA|TRBV5-1
TGCGCCAGCAGCTACGTGCCGGGACAAGACTCCGGCTACACCTTC
CASSYVPGQDSGYTF
>TRBJ1-5|few|NA|TRBV19
TGTGCCAGTAGTAAAGTAGTAAATCAGCCCCAGCATTTT
CASSKVVNQPQHF